A selection of T cell receptor beta chains follows, all from one sample in a study of blood T cell repertoires in COVID-19. The repertoire was sequenced with immunoSEQ multiplex PCR; TCRdb's copy has only in-frame clones and lacks some. The sample has fewer than 300,000 clones, approximately 86% seen once. Material for sequencing was peripheral blood. All receptors come from a woman between 18 and 30 years old with acute or convalescent COVID-19. CDR3s leave out the opening cysteine and the closing phenylalanine or tryptophan.

j_call,v_call,cdr3_aa
TRBJ1-2,TRBV29-1,SVKGQGGYT
TRBJ1-1,TRBV28,ASSLGTTGSAEAF
TRBJ1-2,TRBV7-9,ASSAGTAYGYT
TRBJ1-2,TRBV3-1/TRBV3-2,ASSQGFRGPFNYGYT
TRBJ2-1,TRBV3-1/TRBV3-2,ASSQHKRSGRSNEQF
TRBJ1-2,TRBV18,ASSPPLSENYGYT
TRBJ2-1,TRBV27,ASSPRGTSFNEQF
TRBJ2-7,TRBV5-4,ASSSRLEDPYEQY
TRBJ2-2,TRBV10-3,AISATGANTGELF
TRBJ1-2,TRBV19,ASRDRGGNYGYT
TRBJ2-1,TRBV4-1,ASSQEGLAGGPYNEQF